The clone carrying this TCR beta chain was seen a handful of times. Antigen: not known. The data were obtained in a study of beta chain features in type 1 diabetes. Study-wide context: Patients shared similar age, gender and cell yields with healthy donors.

Notes on the study in general: Whether HLA type affects TCRB rearrangement stayed undetermined in the present work.

The CDR3 is 16 residues long. Germline V gene data show CDR1 as LNHDA and CDR2 as SQIVND (reference sequence). The J segment lost 2 bases and the V segment lost 3 bases, leaving 7 bases of the junction unmatched. About 100 mL of blood, on average, came from one heparinised draw per donor. The authors reverse transcribed all of the isolated RNA, so sequencing captured expressed TCRB transcripts. The average output of naive, central memory and regulatory T cell samples was several million reads. Sequenced by immunoSEQ multiplex PCR; TCRdb stores in-frame clones only, minus some. The sample yields 300,000 to 400,000 clones, 6.5% to 10% seen once.

The chain carries TRBV19 and TRBJ2-3, with TRBD1 matching over 8 bases. The specimen sequenced was central memory CD4+ T cells from blood. The clonotype originates from a woman between 18 and 30 years old in good health. The CDR3 sequence: CASSIMAGGDTDTQYF. In DNA form, the CDR3 reads TGTGCCAGTAGTATTATGGCAGGGGGCGACACAGATACGCAGTATTTT.